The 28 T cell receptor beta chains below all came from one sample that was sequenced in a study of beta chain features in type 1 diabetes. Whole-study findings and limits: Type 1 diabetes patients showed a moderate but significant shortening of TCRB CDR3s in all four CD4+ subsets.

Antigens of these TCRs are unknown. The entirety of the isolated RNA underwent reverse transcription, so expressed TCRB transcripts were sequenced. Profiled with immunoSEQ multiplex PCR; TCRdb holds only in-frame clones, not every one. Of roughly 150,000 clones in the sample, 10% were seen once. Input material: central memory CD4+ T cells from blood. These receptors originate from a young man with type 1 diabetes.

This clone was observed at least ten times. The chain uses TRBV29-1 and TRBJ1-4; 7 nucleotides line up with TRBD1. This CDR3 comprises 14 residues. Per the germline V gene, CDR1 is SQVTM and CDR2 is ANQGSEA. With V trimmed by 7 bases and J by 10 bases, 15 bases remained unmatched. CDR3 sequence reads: CSAVWTGGEAKLFF. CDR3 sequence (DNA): TGCAGCGCTGTATGGACAGGCGGAGAGGCAAAACTGTTTTTT.

As DNA, the CDR3 is TGTGCCAGCAGCCATAGCCTAGCGGGGTACAATGAGCAGTTCTTC. This encodes CASSHSLAGYNEQFF. The rearrangement uses TRBV7-2 and TRBJ2-1; 9 bases are a match to TRBD2. Trimming cost V 5 bases and J 4 bases; bases outside gene matches: 6. Germline V lookup: CDR1 SGHTA, CDR2 FQGNSA. The CDR3 is made up of 15 amino acids.

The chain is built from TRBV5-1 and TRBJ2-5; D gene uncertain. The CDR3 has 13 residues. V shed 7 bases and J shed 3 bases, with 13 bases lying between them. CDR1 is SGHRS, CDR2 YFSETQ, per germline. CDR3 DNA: TGCGCCAGCCACCTGAGTAATGAAGAGACCCAGTACTTC. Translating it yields CASHLSNEETQYF.

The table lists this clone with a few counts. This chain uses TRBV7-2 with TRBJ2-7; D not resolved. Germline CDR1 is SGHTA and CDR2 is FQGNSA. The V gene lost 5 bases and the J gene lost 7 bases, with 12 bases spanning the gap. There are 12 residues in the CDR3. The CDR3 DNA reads TGTGCCAGCAGCCTACGCCGCCGGGAGCAGTACTTC. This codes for CASSLRRREQYF.

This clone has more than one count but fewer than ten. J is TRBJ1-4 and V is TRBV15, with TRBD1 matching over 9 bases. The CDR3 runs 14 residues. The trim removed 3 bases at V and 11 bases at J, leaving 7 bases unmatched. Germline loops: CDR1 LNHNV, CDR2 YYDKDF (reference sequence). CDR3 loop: CATSRDRGYGKLFF. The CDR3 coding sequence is TGTGCCACCAGCAGGGACAGGGGTTATGGGAAACTGTTTTTT. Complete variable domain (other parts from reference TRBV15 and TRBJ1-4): DAMVIQNPRYQVTQFGKPVTLSCSQTLNHNVMYWYQQKSSQAPKLLFHYYDKDFNNEADTPDNFQSRRPNTSFCFLDIRSPGLGDTAMYLCATSRDRGYGKLFFGSGTQLSVL.

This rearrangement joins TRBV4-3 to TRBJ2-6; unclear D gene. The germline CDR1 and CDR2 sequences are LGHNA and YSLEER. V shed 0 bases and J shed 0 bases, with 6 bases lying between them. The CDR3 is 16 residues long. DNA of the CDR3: TGCGCCAGCAGCCAAGAATCGGGCTCTGGGGCCAACGTCCTGACTTTC. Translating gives CASSQESGSGANVLTF.

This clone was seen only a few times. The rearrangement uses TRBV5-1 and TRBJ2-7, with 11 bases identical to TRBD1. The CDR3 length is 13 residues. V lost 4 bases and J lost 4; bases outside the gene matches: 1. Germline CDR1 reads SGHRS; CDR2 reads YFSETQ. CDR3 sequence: CASSRDRGYEQYF. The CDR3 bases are TGCGCCAGCAGCCGGGACAGGGGGTACGAGCAGTACTTC.

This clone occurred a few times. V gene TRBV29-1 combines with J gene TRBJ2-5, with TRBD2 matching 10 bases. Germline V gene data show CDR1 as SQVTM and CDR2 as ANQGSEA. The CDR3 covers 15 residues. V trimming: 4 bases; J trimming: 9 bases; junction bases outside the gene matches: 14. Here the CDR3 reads CSVVGGLATTQSQYF. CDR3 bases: TGCAGCGTTGTAGGGGGACTAGCGACCACTCAGTCCCAGTACTTC.

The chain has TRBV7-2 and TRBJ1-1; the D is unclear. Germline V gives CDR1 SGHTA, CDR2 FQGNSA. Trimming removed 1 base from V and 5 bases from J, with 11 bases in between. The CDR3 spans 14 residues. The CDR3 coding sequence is TGTGCCAGCAGCTTAGTACCGTCGAGGACTGAAGCTTTCTTT. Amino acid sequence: CASSLVPSRTEAFF.

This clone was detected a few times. CDR3 in amino acids: CASSYGWGTNQPQHF. As DNA, the CDR3 is TGTGCCAGCAGTTACGGGTGGGGGACTAATCAGCCCCAGCATTTT. The chain recombines TRBV6-6 with TRBJ1-5; a weak D match, TRBD1 (5 bases). The CDR3 has 15 amino acids. Deletions cut 2 bases from V and 4 bases from J, with 12 bases between. Looked up from germline, CDR1 is MNHNY and CDR2 is SVGAGI (reference sequence).

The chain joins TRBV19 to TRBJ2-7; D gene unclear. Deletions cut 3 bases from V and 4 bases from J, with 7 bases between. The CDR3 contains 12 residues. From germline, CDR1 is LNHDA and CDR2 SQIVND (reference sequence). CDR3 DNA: TGTGCCAGTAGTATGGCTGGTTACGAGCAGTACTTC. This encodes CASSMAGYEQYF.

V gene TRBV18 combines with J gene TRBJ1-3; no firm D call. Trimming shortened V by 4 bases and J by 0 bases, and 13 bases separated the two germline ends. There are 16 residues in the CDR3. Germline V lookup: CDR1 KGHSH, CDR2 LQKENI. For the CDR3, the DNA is TGTGCCAGCTCACTCGATCAGCGGAGCTCTGGAAACACCATATATTTT. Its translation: CASSLDQRSSGNTIYF.

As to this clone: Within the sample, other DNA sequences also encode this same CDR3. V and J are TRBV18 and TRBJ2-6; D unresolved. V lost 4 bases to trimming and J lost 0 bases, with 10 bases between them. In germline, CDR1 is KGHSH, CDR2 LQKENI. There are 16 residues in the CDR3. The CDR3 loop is CASSLAPSSGANVLTF. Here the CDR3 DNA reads TGTGCCAGCTCACTAGCCCCAAGCTCTGGGGCCAACGTCCTGACTTTC.

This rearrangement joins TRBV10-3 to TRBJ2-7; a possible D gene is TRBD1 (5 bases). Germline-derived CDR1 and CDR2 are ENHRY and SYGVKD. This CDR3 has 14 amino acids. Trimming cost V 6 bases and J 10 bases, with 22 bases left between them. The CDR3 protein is CAISPGQGPLRQYF. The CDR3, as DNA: TGTGCCATCAGCCCTGGGCAGGGCCCGCTAAGACAGTACTTC.

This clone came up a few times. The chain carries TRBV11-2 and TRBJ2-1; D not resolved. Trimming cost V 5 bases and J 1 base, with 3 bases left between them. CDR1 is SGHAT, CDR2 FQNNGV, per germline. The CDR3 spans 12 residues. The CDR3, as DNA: TGTGCCAGCAGCCCGTCCTACAATGAGCAGTTCTTC. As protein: CASSPSYNEQFF.

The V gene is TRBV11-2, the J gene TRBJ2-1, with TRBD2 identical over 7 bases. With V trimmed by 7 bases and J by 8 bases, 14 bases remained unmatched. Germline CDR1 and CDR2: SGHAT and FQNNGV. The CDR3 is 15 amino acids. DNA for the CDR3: TGTGCCAGCACCTCTCGGGGCGGGAGTTGGGATGAGCAGTTCTTC. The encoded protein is CASTSRGGSWDEQFF.

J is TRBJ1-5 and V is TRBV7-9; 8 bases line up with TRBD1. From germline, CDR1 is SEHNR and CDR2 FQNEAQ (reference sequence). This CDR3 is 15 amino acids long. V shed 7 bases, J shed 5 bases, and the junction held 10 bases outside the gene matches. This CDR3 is CASTRVWGQDQPQHF. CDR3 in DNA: TGTGCCAGCACGAGAGTCTGGGGACAGGATCAGCCCCAGCATTTT.

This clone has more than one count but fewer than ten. Written as DNA, the CDR3 is TGCAGCGTTGCCCTAAACAGGGGCAATGGCTACACCTTC. Translation gives CSVALNRGNGYTF. The chain uses TRBV29-1 and TRBJ1-2; 7 nucleotides agree with TRBD1. Unmatched junction bases numbered 8, after V lost 4 bases and J lost 6 bases. The CDR3 spans 13 residues. Germline V gene lookup returns CDR1 SQVTM and CDR2 ANQGSEA.

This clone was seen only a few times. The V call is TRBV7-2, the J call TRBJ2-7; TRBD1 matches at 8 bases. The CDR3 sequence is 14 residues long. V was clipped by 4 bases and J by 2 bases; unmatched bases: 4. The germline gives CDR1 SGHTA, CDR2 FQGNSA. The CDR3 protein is CASSSTGGTYEQYF. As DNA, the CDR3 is TGTGCCAGCAGCTCAACAGGGGGGACCTACGAGCAGTACTTC.

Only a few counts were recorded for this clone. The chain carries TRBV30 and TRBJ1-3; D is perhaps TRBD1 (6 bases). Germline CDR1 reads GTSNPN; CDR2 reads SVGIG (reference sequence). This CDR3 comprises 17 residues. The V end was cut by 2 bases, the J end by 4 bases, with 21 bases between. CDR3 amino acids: CAWSTGQNGASGNTIYF. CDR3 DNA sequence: TGTGCCTGGAGTACTGGACAGAACGGCGCCAGCGGAAACACCATATATTTT.

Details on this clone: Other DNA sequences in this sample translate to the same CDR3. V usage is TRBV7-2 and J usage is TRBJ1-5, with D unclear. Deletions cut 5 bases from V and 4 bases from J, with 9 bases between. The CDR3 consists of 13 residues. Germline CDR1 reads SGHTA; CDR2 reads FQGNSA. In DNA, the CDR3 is TGTGCCAGCAGCCCGCGGGTAAATCAGCCCCAGCATTTT. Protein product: CASSPRVNQPQHF. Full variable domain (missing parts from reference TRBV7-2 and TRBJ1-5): GAGVSQSPSNKVTEKGKDVELRCDPISGHTALYWYRQSLGQGLEFLIYFQGNSAPDKSGLPSDRFSAERTGGSVSTLTIQRTQQEDSAVYLCASSPRVNQPQHFGDGTRLSIL.

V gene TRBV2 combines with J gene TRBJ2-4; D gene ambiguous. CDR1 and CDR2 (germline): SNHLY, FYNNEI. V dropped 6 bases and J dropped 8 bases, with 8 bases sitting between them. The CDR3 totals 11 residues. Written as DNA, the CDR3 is TGTGCCAGCAGGGGCTACGACATTCAGTACTTC. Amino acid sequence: CASRGYDIQYF.

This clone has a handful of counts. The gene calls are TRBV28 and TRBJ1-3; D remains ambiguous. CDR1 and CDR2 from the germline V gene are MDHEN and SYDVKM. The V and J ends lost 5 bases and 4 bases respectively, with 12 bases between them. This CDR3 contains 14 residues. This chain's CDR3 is CASSDSSKGNTIYF. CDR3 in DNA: TGTGCCAGCAGTGACTCGTCTAAAGGAAACACCATATATTTT.

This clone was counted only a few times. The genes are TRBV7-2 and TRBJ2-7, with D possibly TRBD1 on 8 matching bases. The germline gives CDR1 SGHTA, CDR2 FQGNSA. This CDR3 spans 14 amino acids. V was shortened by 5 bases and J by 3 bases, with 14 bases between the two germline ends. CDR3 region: CASSGTGGGYEQYF. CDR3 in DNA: TGTGCCAGCAGCGGAACAGGGGGGGGCTACGAGCAGTACTTC.

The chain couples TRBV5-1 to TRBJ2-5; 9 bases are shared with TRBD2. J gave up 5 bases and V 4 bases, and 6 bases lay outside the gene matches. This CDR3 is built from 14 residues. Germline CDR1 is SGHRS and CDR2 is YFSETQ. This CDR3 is CASSRGRAEETQYF. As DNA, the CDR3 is TGCGCCAGCAGCCGCGGGAGGGCCGAGGAGACCCAGTACTTC.

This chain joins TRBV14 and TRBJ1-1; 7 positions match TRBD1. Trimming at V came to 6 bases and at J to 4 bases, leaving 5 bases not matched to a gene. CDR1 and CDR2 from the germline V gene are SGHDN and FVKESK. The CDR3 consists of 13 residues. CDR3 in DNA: TGTGCCAGCAGTCTCAGGGGGGCCACTGAAGCTTTCTTT. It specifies CASSLRGATEAFF.

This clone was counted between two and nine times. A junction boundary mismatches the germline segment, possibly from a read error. This CDR3 is CASSPSQGSNYF. The DNA for the CDR3 is TGTGCCAGCAGCCCTTCCCAGGGGTCGAACTACTTC. The rearrangement links TRBV7-9 to TRBJ1-2, with D possibly TRBD1 on 6 matching bases. Germline V gene lookup returns CDR1 SEHNR and CDR2 FQNEAQ (reference sequence). The CDR3 covers 12 residues.

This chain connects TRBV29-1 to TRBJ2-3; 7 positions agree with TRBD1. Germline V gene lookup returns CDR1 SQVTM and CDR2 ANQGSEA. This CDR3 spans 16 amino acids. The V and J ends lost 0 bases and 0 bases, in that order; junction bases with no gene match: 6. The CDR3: CSVEDGTVRSTDTQYF. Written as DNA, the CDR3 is TGCAGCGTTGAAGACGGGACAGTTAGAAGCACAGATACGCAGTATTTT.